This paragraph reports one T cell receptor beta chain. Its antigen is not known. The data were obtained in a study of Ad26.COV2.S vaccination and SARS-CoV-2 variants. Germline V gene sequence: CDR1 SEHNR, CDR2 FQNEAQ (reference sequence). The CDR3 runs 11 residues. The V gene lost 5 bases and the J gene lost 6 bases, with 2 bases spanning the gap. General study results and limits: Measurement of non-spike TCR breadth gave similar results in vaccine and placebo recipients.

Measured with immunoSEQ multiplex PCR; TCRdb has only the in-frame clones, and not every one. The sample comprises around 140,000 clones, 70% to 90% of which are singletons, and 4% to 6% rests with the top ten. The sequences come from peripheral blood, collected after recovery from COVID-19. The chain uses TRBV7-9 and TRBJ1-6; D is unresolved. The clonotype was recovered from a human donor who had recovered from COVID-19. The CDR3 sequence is CASSPNSPLHF. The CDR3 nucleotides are TGTGCCAGCAGCCCTAATTCACCCCTCCACTTT.